These T cell receptor beta chains were read from a single sample in a study of neoadjuvant nivolumab and ipilimumab in lung cancer. TCRdb keeps only in-frame clones here, not all; method: immunoSEQ multiplex PCR. The sample records some 43,000 clones, around 89% being singletons. Sequences were derived from blood, sampled before neoadjuvant nivolumab, alone or with ipilimumab. These receptors were collected from an adult with non-small cell lung cancer. Some clones in this sample may be carry-over from other donors' samples. Each CDR3 is given with its conserved first and last residue. A D gene is named only where the DNA matches it firmly. Expanded clones are given a class, and other clones once, few, many or no size at all.

abundance	v_gene	j_gene	d_gene	CDR3nt	CDR3aa
.	TRBV29-1	TRBJ2-3	TRBD2	TGCAGCGCCGCCGGCGGGAGTGGCTCAGATACGCAGTATTTT	CSAAGGSGSDTQYF
.	TRBV7-9	TRBJ2-1	.	TGTGCCAGCAGCTTAGTAGGGGACTCGGGCAATGAGCAGTTCTTC	CASSLVGDSGNEQFF
.	TRBV9	TRBJ2-7	TRBD1	TGTGCCAGCAGCGTGGGGACAGGTTCTTCCTACGAGCAGTACTTC	CASSVGTGSSYEQYF
.	TRBV5-4	TRBJ2-7	.	TGTGCCAGCAGCACCCCTTCCGGGACGGATGGGGAGCAGTACTTC	CASSTPSGTDGEQYF
.	TRBV30	TRBJ2-2	TRBD1	TGTGCCTGGAGTACCACAGGGGCCGGGGAGCTGTTTTTT	CAWSTTGAGELFF
.	TRBV7-3	TRBJ2-1	TRBD1	TGTGCCAGCAGCCTAACCGGGACAGGGAGGGATGAGCAGTTCTTC	CASSLTGTGRDEQFF
once	TRBV27	TRBJ2-7	TRBD1	TGTGCCAGCAGTTCCCGACAGGGCAGCCACGAGCAGTACTTC	CASSSRQGSHEQYF
.	TRBV30	TRBJ1-5	.	TGTGCCTGGAGTGCTACGGTGGACGAGCCCCAGCATTTT	CAWSATVDEPQHF
.	TRBV9	TRBJ2-7	.	TGTGCCAGCAGCGTAGGGGTGGTGGGAGGGGGCGAGCAGTACTTC	CASSVGVVGGGEQYF
.	TRBV18	TRBJ2-5	.	TGTGCCAGCTCGGACCTAACCGGTGGGGAGACCCAGTACTTC	CASSDLTGGETQYF
.	TRBV11-2	TRBJ1-4	.	TGTGCCAGCAGCTTAAAAACTCCGAATGAAAAACTGTTTTTT	CASSLKTPNEKLFF
few	TRBV30	TRBJ2-5	.	TGTGCCTTGCAAGGGGTCCCACAAGAGACCCAGTACTTC	CALQGVPQETQYF
.	TRBV7-9	TRBJ2-7	TRBD2	TGTGCCAGCAGCCCACAGACTAGCGGTGCCTACGAGCAGTACTTC	CASSPQTSGAYEQYF
.	TRBV5-6	TRBJ2-1	.	TGTGCCAGCAGCTTTGGGAGGCAGTACAATGAGCAGTTCTTC	CASSFGRQYNEQFF
.	TRBV7-9	TRBJ2-7	.	TGTGCCAGCAGCTTAGGTATAGGCGAGCAGTACTTC	CASSLGIGEQYF
.	TRBV4-3	TRBJ2-7	.	TGCGCCAGCAGCCGCGGGCAGTTCTACGAGCAGTACTTC	CASSRGQFYEQYF
.	TRBV29-1	TRBJ2-7	TRBD1	TGCAGCGTCTCTCTGACAGGGCTCTCCTACGAGCAGTACTTC	CSVSLTGLSYEQYF
.	TRBV10-3	TRBJ2-3	TRBD2	TGTGCCCACACTGCGGGAGGGCCAGATACGCAGTATTTT	CAHTAGGPDTQYF
.	TRBV19	TRBJ1-1	.	TGTGCCAGTAGCCTGGCGGGGGGCCGGGTGACTGAAGCTTTCTTT	CASSLAGGRVTEAFF
.	TRBV9	TRBJ2-1	TRBD2	TGTGCCAGCAGCGCCGGACTAGCGGGAGAAGTGGGAGGCAATGAGCAGTTCTTC	CASSAGLAGEVGGNEQFF
.	TRBV29-1	TRBJ2-5	TRBD1	TGCAGCGTTGAAGATCTTCAGGGACAGCAAGAGACCCAGTACTTC	CSVEDLQGQQETQYF
.	TRBV7-9	TRBJ2-2	.	TGTGCCAGCAGCTTGGGGGCTCTTTTGGAGCTGTTTTTT	CASSLGALLELFF
.	TRBV11-1	TRBJ2-6	TRBD2	TGTGCCAGCAGCTTAACGGCGGGGGGTTACTCTGGGGCCAACGTCCTGACTTTC	CASSLTAGGYSGANVLTF
once	TRBV5-4	TRBJ2-2	.	TGTGCCAGCAGCTTGGGTGGCAGGGGCGGCACCGGGGAGCTGTTTTTT	CASSLGGRGGTGELFF
.	TRBV7-8	TRBJ1-2	.	TGTGCCAGCAGCTTAGGCGGCTATGGCTACACCTTC	CASSLGGYGYTF
.	TRBV5-1	TRBJ2-1	.	TGCGCCAGCAGGCAGCAAACCTACAATGAGCAGTTCTTC	CASRQQTYNEQFF
.	TRBV7-9	TRBJ1-4	.	TGTGCCAGCAGCTTTGAGGGATCCCATGAAAAACTGTTTTTT	CASSFEGSHEKLFF
.	TRBV14	TRBJ2-7	TRBD1	TGTGCCAGCAGCACCCGCTCCGGGACAGGGACACACGAGCAGTACTTC	CASSTRSGTGTHEQYF
.	TRBV5-1	TRBJ2-1	TRBD1	TGCGCCAGCAGCCGTCCGGGACAGGGGAATGAGCAGTTCTTC	CASSRPGQGNEQFF
.	TRBV5-5	TRBJ1-5	TRBD1	TGTGCCAGCAGCCGACAGGGGGCCAGCAATCAGCCCCAGCATTTT	CASSRQGASNQPQHF
.	TRBV20-1	TRBJ1-2	.	TGCAGTGCCACCCACCTAGGGTACTACACCTTC	CSATHLGYYTF
.	TRBV5-6	TRBJ2-7	TRBD1	TGTGCCAGCAGGCCAAGGTCGGGACAGGGCAACGAGCAGTACTTC	CASRPRSGQGNEQYF
.	TRBV4-1	TRBJ2-3	.	TGCGCCAGCAGCCAAGAGGGCCAGCGGGCAGATACGCAGTATTTT	CASSQEGQRADTQYF
.	TRBV4-2	TRBJ1-5	.	TGTGCCAGCACCCTTAACACAGCGAGCAATCAGCCCCAGCATTTT	CASTLNTASNQPQHF
.	TRBV29-1	TRBJ2-5	TRBD2	TGCAGCGTTGGAGGAAGGGCGGGAGCCGGTCAAGAGACCCAGTACTTC	CSVGGRAGAGQETQYF
.	TRBV6-6	TRBJ2-7	.	TGTGCCACCCATGGGGGTGATTCCTACGAGCAGTACTTC	CATHGGDSYEQYF
.	TRBV6-1	TRBJ2-7	.	TGTGCCAGCAGTGAAAAACAGGGCTGGTCCTACGAGCAGTACTTC	CASSEKQGWSYEQYF
.	TRBV7-2	TRBJ2-5	.	TGTGCCAGCAGCTTAACTTCAGAGACCCAGTACTTC	CASSLTSETQYF
once	TRBV10-3	TRBJ2-5	TRBD2	TGTGCCATCAGTGGGCGGGAGGGGGAGACCCAGTACTTC	CAISGREGETQYF
.	TRBV9	TRBJ1-4	TRBD1	TGTGCCAGCAGCGGACCTAGGGACAGTCCGAGGAAACTGTTTTTT	CASSGPRDSPRKLFF
.	TRBV11-2	TRBJ2-3	.	TGTGCCAGCAGCCGGAGCGGTCCCATAGATACGCAGTATTTT	CASSRSGPIDTQYF
.	TRBV7-3	TRBJ2-7	.	TGTGCCAGCAGCTTAGGGAGGGGGATCTCCTACGAGCAGTACTTC	CASSLGRGISYEQYF
.	TRBV7-9	TRBJ2-1	.	TGTGCCAGCAGCCCCACGGACAGATCCTACAATGAGCAGTTCTTC	CASSPTDRSYNEQFF
.	TRBV29-1	TRBJ1-2	.	TGCAGCGTACAGACGGCTTACTATGGCTACACCTTC	CSVQTAYYGYTF
.	TRBV5-6	TRBJ2-1	TRBD2	TGTGCCAGCAGCTTGGAGGGGAGTAGCGGGAGGAATGAGCAGTTCTTC	CASSLEGSSGRNEQFF